This T cell receptor beta chain originates from a study of shared clonotypes between healthy human individuals. Study background: Serving as donors were two women and a few men, whose ages spanned 18 to 49.

Generated by immunoSEQ multiplex PCR, the TCRdb table keeps only in-frame clones and is missing some. This table holds 2 million to 2.5 million clones, about 95% found once. Notes on the study in general: Non-shared clonotypes showed lower generation probabilities than clonotypes common to all four donors.

Notes on this clone: What it recognizes is unknown. This same CDR3 is encoded by further DNA sequences in the sample.

The CDR3 has 14 residues. Deletions cut 4 bases from V and 0 bases from J, with 9 bases between. Germline CDR1 reads SGHRS; CDR2 reads YFSETQ. The chain is built from TRBV5-1 and TRBJ2-3; a possible D gene is TRBD2 (6 bases). Sample: naive CD4+ T cells sorted from blood. As to subset: CD45RA+ positively selected. The clonotype originates from a man in his late teens or twenties in good health. DNA of the CDR3: TGCGCCAGCAGCCGGGACTCAAGCACAGATACGCAGTATTTT. Its protein is CASSRDSSTDTQYF.